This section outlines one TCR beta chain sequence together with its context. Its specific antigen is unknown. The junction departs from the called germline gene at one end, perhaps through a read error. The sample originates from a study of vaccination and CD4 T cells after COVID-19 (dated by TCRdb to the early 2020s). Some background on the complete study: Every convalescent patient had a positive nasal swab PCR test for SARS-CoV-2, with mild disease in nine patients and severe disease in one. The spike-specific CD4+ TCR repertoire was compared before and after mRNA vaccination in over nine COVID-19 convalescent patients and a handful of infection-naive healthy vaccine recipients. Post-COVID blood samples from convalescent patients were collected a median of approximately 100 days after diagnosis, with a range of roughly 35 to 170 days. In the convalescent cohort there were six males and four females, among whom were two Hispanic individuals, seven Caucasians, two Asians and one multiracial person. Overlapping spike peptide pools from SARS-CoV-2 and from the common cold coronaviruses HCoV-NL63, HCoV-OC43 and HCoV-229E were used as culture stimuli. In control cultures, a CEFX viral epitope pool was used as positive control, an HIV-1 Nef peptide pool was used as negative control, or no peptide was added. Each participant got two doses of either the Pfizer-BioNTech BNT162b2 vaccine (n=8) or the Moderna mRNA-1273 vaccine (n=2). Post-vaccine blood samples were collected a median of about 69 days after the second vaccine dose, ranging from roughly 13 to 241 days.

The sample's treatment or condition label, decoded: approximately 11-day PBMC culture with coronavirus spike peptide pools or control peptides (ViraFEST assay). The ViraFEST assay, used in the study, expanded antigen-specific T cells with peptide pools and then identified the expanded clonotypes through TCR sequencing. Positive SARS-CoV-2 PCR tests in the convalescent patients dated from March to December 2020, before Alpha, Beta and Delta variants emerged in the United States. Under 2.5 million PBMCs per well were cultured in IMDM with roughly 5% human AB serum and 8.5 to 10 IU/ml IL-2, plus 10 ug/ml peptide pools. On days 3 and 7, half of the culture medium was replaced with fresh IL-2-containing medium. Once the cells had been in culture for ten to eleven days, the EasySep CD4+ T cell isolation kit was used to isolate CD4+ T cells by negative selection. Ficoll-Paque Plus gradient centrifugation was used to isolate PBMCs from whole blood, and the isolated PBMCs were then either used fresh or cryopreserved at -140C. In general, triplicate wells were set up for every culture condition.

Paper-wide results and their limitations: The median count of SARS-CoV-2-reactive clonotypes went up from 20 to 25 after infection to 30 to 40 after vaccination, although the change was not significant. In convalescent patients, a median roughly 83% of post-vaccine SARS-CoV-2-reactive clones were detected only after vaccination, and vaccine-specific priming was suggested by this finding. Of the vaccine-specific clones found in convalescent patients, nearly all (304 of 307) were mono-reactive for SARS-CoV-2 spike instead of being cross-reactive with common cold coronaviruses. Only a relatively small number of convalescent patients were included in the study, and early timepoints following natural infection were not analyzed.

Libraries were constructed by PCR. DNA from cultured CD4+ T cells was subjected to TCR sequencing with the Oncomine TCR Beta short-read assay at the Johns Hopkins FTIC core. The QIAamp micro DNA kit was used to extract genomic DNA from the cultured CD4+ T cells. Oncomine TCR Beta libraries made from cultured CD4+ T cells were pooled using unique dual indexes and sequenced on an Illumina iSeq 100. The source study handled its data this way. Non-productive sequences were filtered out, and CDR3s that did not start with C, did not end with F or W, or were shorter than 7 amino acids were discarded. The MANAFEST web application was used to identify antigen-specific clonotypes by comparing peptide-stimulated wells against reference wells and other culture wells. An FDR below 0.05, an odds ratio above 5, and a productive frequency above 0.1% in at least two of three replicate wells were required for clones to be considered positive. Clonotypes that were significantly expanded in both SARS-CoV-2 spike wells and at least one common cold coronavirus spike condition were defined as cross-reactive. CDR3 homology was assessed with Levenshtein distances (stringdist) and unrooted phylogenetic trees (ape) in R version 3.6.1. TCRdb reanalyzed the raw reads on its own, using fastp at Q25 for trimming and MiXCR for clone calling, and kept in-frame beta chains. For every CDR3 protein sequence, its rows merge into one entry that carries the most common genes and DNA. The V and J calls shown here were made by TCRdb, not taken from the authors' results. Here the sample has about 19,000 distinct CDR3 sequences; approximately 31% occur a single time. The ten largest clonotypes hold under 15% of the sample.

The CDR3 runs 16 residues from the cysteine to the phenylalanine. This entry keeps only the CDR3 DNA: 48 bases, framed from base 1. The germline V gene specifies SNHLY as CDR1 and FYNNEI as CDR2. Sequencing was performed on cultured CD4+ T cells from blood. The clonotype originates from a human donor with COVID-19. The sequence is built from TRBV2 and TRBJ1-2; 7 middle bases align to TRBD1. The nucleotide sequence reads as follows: TGTGCCAACAGTGATCTGGACAGGTCCAAGGGCTATGGCTACACCTTC. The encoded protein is CANSDLDRSKGYGYTF.